The 26 T cell receptor beta chains listed next were all sequenced from one sample in a study of blood T cells in healthy people across ages. Through a sample-barcoded 5' primer and a J-beta primer mix, a second PCR was run for roughly 7 to 12 cycles. From the 5' RACE reads, TCRdb called clonotypes with MiXCR, one entry per CDR3 protein. The table records about 730,000 distinct CDR3 sequences, approximately 39% of them present only once. Sequenced sample: blood. The receptors shown here come from a woman aged 55-70 years in good health.

This clonotype was seen ten or more times. The chain has TRBV20-1 and TRBJ1-6; no clear D gene. Germline V gene sequence: CDR1 DFQATT, CDR2 SNEGSKA (reference sequence). The germline V and J ends were trimmed by 0 bases and 5 bases, with 11 bases remaining between them. The CDR3 is 15 residues long. The CDR3 reads CSAREAGINNSPLHF. The CDR3 DNA reads as TGCAGTGCTAGAGAAGCCGGGATTAATAATTCACCCCTCCACTTT.

At least ten counts were recorded for this clonotype. The V gene is TRBV20-1, the J gene TRBJ2-1; 8 nucleotides line up with TRBD1. V shed 5 bases, J shed 2 bases, and the junction held 14 bases outside the gene matches. The CDR3 is 17 amino acids. CDR1 and CDR2 (germline): DFQATT, SNEGSKA (reference sequence). CDR3 sequence (DNA): TGCAGTGCTTCAAGGGGCGAGGGACAGGAGACCTACAATGAGCAGTTCTTC. Its protein product is CSASRGEGQETYNEQFF.

V usage is TRBV7-8 and J usage is TRBJ1-1; TRBD1 aligns across 11 bases. This CDR3 is built from 15 residues. Germline CDR1 is SGHVS and CDR2 is FQNEAQ. Trimming took 3 bases from V and 7 from J; bases not matched to a gene: 7. The CDR3 DNA sequence: TGTGCCAGCAGCTTCCCCGGACAGGGGGCAGGTGAAGCTTTCTTT. Translated: CASSFPGQGAGEAFF.

The rearrangement links TRBV12-3 or TRBV12-4 to TRBJ2-1; D uncertain. The J call may be in error: the DNA end matches TRBJ2-7 better. This CDR3 has 13 amino acids. The CDR3 bases are TGTGCCAGCGGTCAGGCAATCTACAATGAGCAGTACTTC. It encodes CASGQAIYNEQYF.

V gene TRBV29-1 combines with J gene TRBJ1-2; 9 positions agree with TRBD1. From germline, CDR1 is SQVTM and CDR2 ANQGSEA. V was clipped by 5 bases and J by 9 bases; unmatched bases: 4. The CDR3 runs to 11 residues. The CDR3: CSVTGGKSYTF. The CDR3 coding sequence is TGCAGCGTTACAGGGGGCAAGAGCTACACCTTC.

The chain is built from TRBV7-2 and TRBJ1-2; D not certain. V shed 5 bases and J shed 6 bases, with 13 bases lying between them. The CDR3 contains 13 residues. Germline V lookup: CDR1 SGHTA, CDR2 FQGNSA. CDR3 coding DNA: TGTGCCAGCAGCCCGGCCCAAACGCATGGCTACACCTTC. Protein sequence: CASSPAQTHGYTF.

This chain connects TRBV28 to TRBJ2-4, with D possibly matching TRBD1 (5 bases). Per the germline V gene, CDR1 is MDHEN and CDR2 is SYDVKM. V gave up 2 bases and J gave up 0 bases, with 8 bases separating them. The CDR3 loop spans 15 amino acids. Here the CDR3 DNA reads TGTGCCAGCAGTTTACCAGGGTCAGCCAAAAACATTCAGTACTTC. Its protein is CASSLPGSAKNIQYF.

This sequence joins TRBV7-3 and TRBJ2-3, with D hard to call. The V end lost 5 bases, the J end lost 0 bases, and 12 bases lay between the germline ends. This CDR3 is built from 15 residues. Germline lookup yields CDR1 SGHTA and CDR2 FQGTGA. The chain's CDR3 is CASSPRSSSTDTQYF. The CDR3 DNA sequence: TGTGCCAGCAGCCCCCGGTCCTCTAGCACAGATACGCAGTATTTT.

The chain recombines TRBV7-3 with TRBJ2-7; D remains unclear. This CDR3 comprises 14 residues. Looked up from germline, CDR1 is SGHTA and CDR2 is FQGTGA. Trimming took off 2 bases at V and 5 bases at J, with 13 bases between the two ends. CDR3 in amino acids: CASSLGSRTDEQYF. CDR3 bases: TGTGCCAGCAGCTTAGGTAGTAGAACGGACGAGCAGTACTTC.

The chain carries TRBV20-1 and TRBJ2-5, with TRBD2 identical over 7 bases. V shed 0 bases and J 4 bases; nucleotides not matched to a gene: 11. CDR3 size: 16 residues. From germline, CDR1 is DFQATT and CDR2 SNEGSKA (reference sequence). The CDR3 sequence: CSARDSGTPGGETQYF. Here the CDR3 DNA reads TGCAGTGCTAGAGATTCAGGGACGCCGGGGGGAGAGACCCAGTACTTC.

This clonotype came up a few times. The chain employs TRBV12-3 or TRBV12-4 and TRBJ2-7; 9 bases fit TRBD1. This CDR3 region has 13 residues. Unmatched junction bases numbered 5, after V lost 5 bases and J lost 6 bases. CDR3 nucleotides: TGTGCCAGCAGTCGAGGGACAGGGCTCGAGCAGTACTTC. It encodes CASSRGTGLEQYF.

This clonotype was counted a few times. J is TRBJ2-5 and V is TRBV20-1, with TRBD1 matching 8 bases. The trim removed 3 bases at V and 5 bases at J, leaving 8 bases unmatched. Germline V gene lookup returns CDR1 DFQATT and CDR2 SNEGSKA (reference sequence). The CDR3 consists of 14 residues. The CDR3 coding sequence is TGCAGTGCTAGCCAATATACAGGGGGGGAGACCCAGTACTTC. It translates to CSASQYTGGETQYF.

This clonotype was detected only a few times. The chain employs TRBV3-1 and TRBJ2-1; 11 nucleotides align to TRBD2. The CDR3 loop spans 18 amino acids. CDR1 and CDR2 from the germline V gene are LGHDT and YNNKEL (reference sequence). V shed 1 base and J 1 base; nucleotides not matched to a gene: 6. CDR3 residues: CASSQVSLAGGSYNEQFF. CDR3 DNA: TGTGCCAGCAGCCAAGTGTCGCTAGCGGGAGGTTCCTACAATGAGCAGTTCTTC.

The V and J genes are TRBV28 and TRBJ2-5; no definite D call. The CDR3 loop spans 11 amino acids. Trimming stripped 7 bases from V and 2 bases from J, with 5 bases between. The germline gives CDR1 MDHEN, CDR2 SYDVKM. The DNA for the CDR3 is TGTGCCAGCATGGGGCAAGAGACCCAGTACTTC. It codes for CASMGQETQYF.

The V call is TRBV14, the J call TRBJ2-7; 7 bases agree with TRBD1. Germline V gene data show CDR1 as SGHDN and CDR2 as FVKESK. This CDR3 has 14 residues. The trim removed 5 bases at V and 2 bases at J, leaving 6 bases unmatched. The DNA of the CDR3 is TGTGCCAGCAGCGCCCGGGACAGACCCTACGAGCAGTACTTC. Amino acid sequence: CASSARDRPYEQYF. Together with reference TRBV14 and TRBJ2-7, the CDR3 gives the full variable domain: EAGVTQFPSHSVIEKGQTVTLRCDPISGHDNLYWYRRVMGKEIKFLLHFVKESKQDESGMPNNRFLAERTGGTYSTLKVQPAELEDSGVYFCASSARDRPYEQYFGPGTRLTVT.

In the case of this clonotype: This may be a read error: a much more frequent sequence differs by one nucleotide. The rearrangement uses TRBV21-1 and TRBJ2-1; the table's D call of TRBD2 was not tested on the DNA. TRBV21-1 is described as a pseudogene. This CDR3 is 18 amino acids long. In DNA, the CDR3 is TGTGCCAGCAGCACTAAGGGATATAGCGGGAGGGCCTTCAATGAGCTGTTCTTC. Amino acid sequence: CASSTKGYSGRAFNELFF.

The genes are TRBV6-2 or TRBV6-3 and TRBJ2-7; D is unclear. Germline values: CDR1 MNHEY, CDR2 SVGEGT. V was shortened by 6 bases and J by 1 base, with 13 bases between the two germline ends. The CDR3 is 14 amino acids. CDR3 residues: CASRPGPSSYEQYF. DNA for the CDR3: TGTGCCAGCAGACCTGGTCCATCTTCCTACGAGCAGTACTTC.

This clonotype was seen a handful of times. This chain links TRBV24-1 with TRBJ2-1, with D maybe TRBD1 (5 bases). The length of the CDR3 is 14 residues. The ends were cut back, 3 bases at V and 4 bases at J, with 9 bases in the middle. Per the germline V gene, CDR1 is KGHDR and CDR2 is SFDVKD. The CDR3 sequence: CATSDPDRYNEQFF. The CDR3 bases are TGTGCCACCAGTGATCCCGACAGATACAATGAGCAGTTCTTC.

The chain has TRBV20-1 and TRBJ2-3; D is perhaps TRBD2 (6 bases). Germline V gene lookup returns CDR1 DFQATT and CDR2 SNEGSKA (reference sequence). Between the trimmed V and J ends, which lost 2 bases and 0 bases, there was a span of 15 bases. The CDR3 covers 16 residues. The CDR3 DNA sequence: TGCAGTGCTAGATCGGCGGGGCAAACTAGCACAGATACGCAGTATTTT. Amino acid sequence: CSARSAGQTSTDTQYF.

This chain joins TRBV6-5 and TRBJ2-5, with 7 bases matching TRBD1. Near its end, the DNA agrees better with TRBJ2-1, so the J call may be wrong. Germline V gene lookup returns CDR1 MNHEY and CDR2 SVGAGI. The CDR3 has 17 amino acids. The chain's CDR3 is CASSYSGAGGSQATQFF. The CDR3 coding sequence is TGTGCCAGCAGTTACTCGGGGGCAGGGGGTAGCCAAGCGACCCAGTTCTTC.

V and J are TRBV20-1 and TRBJ2-4, with a tentative D call TRBD2 (6 bases). CDR1 is DFQATT, CDR2 SNEGSKA, per germline (reference sequence). V was clipped by 5 bases and J by 0 bases, with 11 bases between them. The CDR3 length is 14 residues. The CDR3, as DNA: TGCAGTGCTCCTGACGGGGGAGCCAAAAACATTCAGTACTTC. Translation gives CSAPDGGAKNIQYF.

The V and J genes are TRBV29-1 and TRBJ1-2, with TRBD1 matching over 7 bases. Germline trimming cut 8 bases from V and 4 bases from J; bases unmatched to any gene: 7. CDR3 length: 12 amino acids. CDR1 SQVTM and CDR2 ANQGSEA come from the germline V gene. This CDR3 reads CSLFAGGYGYTF. The CDR3 nucleotides read TGCAGCTTATTTGCAGGGGGCTATGGCTACACCTTC.

This chain joins TRBV4-3 and TRBJ1-2; no clear D gene. The CDR3 extends over 15 amino acids. The germline V and J ends were trimmed by 1 base and 2 bases, with 11 bases remaining between them. From germline, CDR1 is LGHNA and CDR2 YSLEER. CDR3: CASSQGPSANYGYTF. The CDR3 DNA is TGCGCCAGCAGCCAAGGACCGAGCGCGAACTATGGCTACACCTTC.

This clonotype has only a few counts. The J gene is TRBJ2-4, the V gene TRBV5-1, with a weak D call TRBD2 (6 bases). The V end was cut by 0 bases, the J end by 3 bases, with 7 bases between. The CDR3 runs to 14 residues. Germline-derived CDR1 and CDR2 are SGHRS and YFSETQ. CDR3 sequence: CASSLVGGKNIQYF. The CDR3 coding sequence is TGCGCCAGCAGCTTGGTCGGGGGCAAAAACATTCAGTACTTC.

This clonotype was detected a few times. The gene calls are TRBV27 and TRBJ2-1; 11 bases are a match to TRBD1. This CDR3 is built from 15 residues. With 6 bases clipped from V and 5 bases from J, the junction kept 6 bases outside the gene matches. Germline CDR1 MNHEY, CDR2 SMNVEV (reference sequence). The CDR3 is CASSRPGQGDNEQFF. The CDR3, as DNA: TGTGCCAGCAGCCGCCCGGGACAGGGGGACAATGAGCAGTTCTTC.

V usage is TRBV28 and J usage is TRBJ1-2; D is possibly TRBD1 (5 bases). This CDR3 is 17 amino acids long. Trimming removed 4 bases from V and 0 bases from J, with 18 bases in between. Germline V CDR1 and CDR2: MDHEN, SYDVKM. The CDR3 DNA reads TGTGCCAGCAGTTCAGGAGGGACCCATAGCCCTAACTATGGCTACACCTTC. Translating it yields CASSSGGTHSPNYGYTF.